The clone carrying this T cell receptor beta chain was found a few times. What it binds is not known. These data are taken from a study of CD8 T cells in ankylosing spondylitis. Germline loops: CDR1 SGHRS, CDR2 YFSETQ. The CDR3 is 13 amino acids. V lost 2 bases to trimming and J lost 2 bases, with 8 bases between them. Whole-study results and caveats: Reportedly, significant enrichment of disease-linked clones occurred in matched ankylosing spondylitis synovial fluid. In peripheral blood, disease-linked CD8+ clones occurred at relatively low frequencies. Within ankylosing spondylitis blood, a TCR beta motif made up of several highly homologous variants appeared to be characteristic.

A quantitative 5'-RACE method, one with molecular barcodes, was used to make TCR beta libraries. TCRdb used MiXCR to reprocess the 5' RACE reads, holding one entry per CDR3 protein. The sample records a few hundred thousand distinct CDR3 sequences, roughly 13% being singletons. The receptor's source is a male donor with ankylosing spondylitis. The V gene is TRBV5-1, the J gene TRBJ2-7; D gene uncertain. Material: blood, either unsorted or a sorted T cell fraction (not recorded which). The DNA for the CDR3 is TGCGCCAGCAGCTTAAGGCCGACCTACGAGCAGTACTTC. This codes for CASSLRPTYEQYF.